Shown below are 30 T cell receptor beta chains from a single sample sequenced in a study of shared clonotypes between healthy human individuals. Sequencing used immunoSEQ multiplex PCR; TCRdb keeps in-frame clones, though not all of them. Of fewer than 3 million clones in the sample, 92% are singletons; the top ten hold about 0.41%. Material for sequencing was naive CD4+ T cells from PBMCs. Indicated subset: CD45RA+ positively selected. All receptors come from a man aged 18 to 30 in good health. Some clones in this sample may be carry-over from other donors' samples.

The J gene is TRBJ2-1, the V gene TRBV7-9; 9 bases fit TRBD1. CDR3 length: 15 amino acids. From germline, CDR1 is SEHNR and CDR2 FQNEAQ (reference sequence). V trimming: 2 bases; J trimming: 8 bases; junction bases outside the gene matches: 7. This CDR3 reads CASSLRDRARDEQFF. The CDR3 DNA sequence: TGTGCCAGCAGCTTAAGGGACAGGGCAAGAGATGAGCAGTTCTTC. The full variable domain, in which reference TRBV7-9 and TRBJ2-1 provide the parts outside the CDR3, is DTGVSQNPRHKITKRGQNVTFRCDPISEHNRLYWYRQTLGQGPEFLTYFQNEAQLEKSRLLSDRFSAERPKGSFSTLEIQRTEQGDSAMYLCASSLRDRARDEQFFGPGTRLTVL.

The chain recombines TRBV9 with TRBJ2-2; D is undetermined. The germline V gene encodes CDR1 SGDLS and CDR2 YYNGEE. V lost 0 bases and J 7 bases, leaving 7 bases between the germline ends. The CDR3 runs to 13 residues. The CDR3 loop reads CASSVGLIGELFF. The CDR3 DNA follows: TGTGCCAGCAGCGTAGGCCTTATCGGGGAGCTGTTTTTT.

The chain has TRBV2 and TRBJ2-1, with 11 nucleotides matching TRBD2. The CDR3 loop spans 15 amino acids. CDR1 is SNHLY, CDR2 FYNNEI, per germline. Trimming removed 7 bases from V and 4 bases from J; junction bases left unmatched: 6. The CDR3 region is CASISGTSGYNEQFF. The CDR3 coding sequence is TGTGCCAGCATATCCGGGACTAGCGGATACAATGAGCAGTTCTTC.

V usage is TRBV7-9 and J usage is TRBJ1-2; D is ambiguous. With 2 bases removed from V and 6 bases from J, the gap between germline ends came to 13 bases. CDR1 SEHNR and CDR2 FQNEAQ come from the germline V gene (reference sequence). This CDR3 has 14 residues. CDR3 in DNA: TGTGCCAGCAGCTTACCGGCGGACGGGAATGGCTACACCTTC. Its translation is CASSLPADGNGYTF.

This clone was seen more than once but under ten times. This chain links TRBV30 with TRBJ1-5, with a possible D match to TRBD1 (6 bases). The CDR3 contains 14 residues. Trimming stripped 8 bases from V and 0 bases from J, with 14 bases between. The germline V gene encodes CDR1 GTSNPN and CDR2 SVGIG (reference sequence). CDR3 DNA: TGTGCCGTCTCGACAGGTTATAGCAATCAGCCCCAGCATTTT. Protein product: CAVSTGYSNQPQHF.

The gene calls are TRBV7-2 and TRBJ1-2; 7 positions match TRBD1. CDR3 length equals 14 residues. The germline V gene has CDR1 SGHTA and CDR2 FQGNSA. V dropped 5 bases and J dropped 3; count of bases not matched to a gene: 6. The CDR3 region is CASSPRTGDYGYTF. CDR3 nucleotides: TGTGCCAGCAGCCCGCGGACAGGAGACTATGGCTACACCTTC.

This clone occurred a few times. The chain has TRBV6-5 and TRBJ1-2; 12 bases align to TRBD1. Trimming removed 5 bases from V and 10 bases from J; junction bases left unmatched: 8. Germline V lookup: CDR1 MNHEY, CDR2 SVGAGI. CDR3 size: 14 residues. CDR3 sequence: CASSTGTGGEDYTF. CDR3 nucleotide sequence: TGTGCCAGCAGTACAGGGACAGGGGGCGAAGACTACACCTTC.

The chain is built from TRBV27 and TRBJ1-1; the D gene is possibly TRBD1 (6 bases). The germline gives CDR1 MNHEY, CDR2 SMNVEV (reference sequence). The CDR3 totals 16 residues. Trimming stripped 4 bases from V and 4 bases from J, with 19 bases between. CDR3 DNA sequence: TGTGCCAGCAGTTCCCTACGGCGTGGGGGGGCCACTGAAGCTTTCTTT. This gives the protein CASSSLRRGGATEAFF.

Written as DNA, the CDR3 is TGTGCCAGCAGCGTAGCTTGGGCAGGCACTGGAAACACCATATATTTT. It translates to CASSVAWAGTGNTIYF. The chain is built from TRBV9 and TRBJ1-3; D call uncertain. This CDR3 is 16 amino acids long. Germline values: CDR1 SGDLS, CDR2 YYNGEE. V was trimmed by 0 bases and J by 2 bases, leaving 12 bases between them.

This sequence joins TRBV30 and TRBJ2-1, with a possible D match to TRBD1 (6 bases). Germline V gene sequence: CDR1 GTSNPN, CDR2 SVGIG (reference sequence). V lost 2 bases to trimming and J lost 3 bases, with 8 bases between them. The CDR3 spans 13 residues. CDR3: CAWSLDSYNEQFF. CDR3 bases: TGTGCCTGGAGTCTGGACAGCTACAATGAGCAGTTCTTC.

The chain links TRBV5-6 to TRBJ2-1; D might be TRBD1 (5 bases). V was pared by 5 bases and J by 2 bases, with 14 bases between. This CDR3 has 15 residues. Germline values: CDR1 SGHDT, CDR2 YYEEEE. Here the CDR3 reads CASRDGHLAYNEQFF. The CDR3 nucleotides are TGTGCCAGCAGAGATGGACATCTCGCCTACAATGAGCAGTTCTTC.

This sequence joins TRBV25-1 and TRBJ1-2; D call uncertain. The V end lost 3 bases, the J end lost 8 bases, and 16 bases lay between the germline ends. This CDR3 region has 14 residues. In germline, CDR1 is MGHDK, CDR2 SYGVNS. The CDR3 DNA follows: TGTGCCAGCAGTGACGACACCGCCCTTCGAGGCTACACCTTC. Translating it yields CASSDDTALRGYTF.

The chain is built from TRBV28 and TRBJ1-2; TRBD1 might be the D (6 bases). Trimming cost V 4 bases and J 7 bases, with 25 bases left between them. The CDR3 is 17 amino acids. The germline V gene has CDR1 MDHEN and CDR2 SYDVKM. The CDR3 region is CASSSGTQYIGRPGYTF. In nucleotides, the CDR3 is TGTGCCAGCAGTTCGGGGACACAATATATCGGTCGGCCTGGCTACACCTTC.

This sequence joins TRBV9 and TRBJ1-3; unclear D gene. The CDR3 extends over 14 amino acids. V lost 0 bases and J lost 2, with 6 bases in between. Germline lookup yields CDR1 SGDLS and CDR2 YYNGEE. The CDR3 DNA sequence: TGTGCCAGCAGCGTAGCCAGCGCTGGAAACACCATATATTTT. Its protein product is CASSVASAGNTIYF.

The chain couples TRBV5-4 to TRBJ1-1, with unresolved D. Trimming removed 7 bases from V and 8 bases from J, with 15 bases in between. Germline V lookup: CDR1 SGHNT, CDR2 YYREEE (reference sequence). This CDR3 spans 12 amino acids. The CDR3: CASSPADSEAFF. As DNA, the CDR3 is TGTGCCAGCTCACCGGCTGACTCGGAAGCTTTCTTT.

The V gene is TRBV9, the J gene TRBJ2-7; D is possibly TRBD1 (6 bases). V lost 5 bases and J 0 bases, leaving 12 bases between the germline ends. Germline CDR1 and CDR2: SGDLS and YYNGEE. CDR3 length: 14 amino acids. Written as DNA, the CDR3 is TGTGCCAGCAGTTCCGGGACAACCTCCTACGAGCAGTACTTC. This sequence encodes CASSSGTTSYEQYF.

V gene TRBV10-3 combines with J gene TRBJ2-3, with 7 bases matching TRBD2. The CDR3 is 16 residues long. Germline CDR1 ENHRY, CDR2 SYGVKD. J was trimmed by 3 bases and V by 5 bases; bases with no gene match: 11. This CDR3 reads CAISTSVAVGTDTQYF. The CDR3, as DNA: TGTGCCATCAGTACTAGCGTAGCGGTAGGGACAGATACGCAGTATTTT.

The chain employs TRBV30 and TRBJ1-3; D is ambiguous. Germline loops: CDR1 GTSNPN, CDR2 SVGIG (reference sequence). V lost 2 bases to trimming and J lost 3 bases, with 11 bases between them. This CDR3 region has 14 residues. As DNA, the CDR3 is TGTGCCTGGAGTAGGCCTGGGCGTGGAAACACCATATATTTT. Its translation is CAWSRPGRGNTIYF.

The CDR3, as DNA: TGTGCCAGCAAACCTAGCGGCTCTACAGATACGCAGTATTTT. Its protein is CASKPSGSTDTQYF. V and J are TRBV19 and TRBJ2-3; the match to TRBD2 covers 7 bases. Losses at the gene ends were 9 bases for V and 3 bases for J; bases not matched to a gene: 9. CDR3 length: 14 amino acids. Germline V CDR1 and CDR2: LNHDA, SQIVND (reference sequence). Combining the CDR3 with reference TRBV19 and TRBJ2-3 gives the whole variable domain DGGITQSPKYLFRKEGQNVTLSCEQNLNHDAMYWYRQDPGQGLRLIYYSQIVNDFQKGDIAEGYSVSREKKESFPLTVTSAQKNPTAFYLCASKPSGSTDTQYFGPGTRLTVL.

This clone was picked up a small number of times. The rearrangement joins TRBV29-1 to TRBJ1-1; 9 bases match TRBD1. Germline V CDR1 and CDR2: SQVTM, ANQGSEA. The V segment lost 6 bases and the J segment 4 bases; nucleotides outside the gene matches: 6. This CDR3 is built from 13 residues. CDR3 sequence reads: CSVHRGRTTEAFF. The CDR3 DNA reads TGCAGCGTACACAGGGGGCGGACCACTGAAGCTTTCTTT.

The gene calls are TRBV5-1 and TRBJ2-5, with D possibly TRBD2 on 5 matching bases. Germline values: CDR1 SGHRS, CDR2 YFSETQ. This CDR3 is 13 amino acids long. V was pared by 6 bases and J by 5 bases, with 14 bases between. The CDR3 sequence is CASNEGYEETQYF. The CDR3 bases are TGCGCCAGCAATGAGGGATACGAGGAGACCCAGTACTTC. Based on the CDR3 plus reference TRBV5-1 and TRBJ2-5, the full variable domain is KAGVTQTPRYLIKTRGQQVTLSCSPISGHRSVSWYQQTPGQGLQFLFEYFSETQRNKGNFPGRFSGRQFSNSRSEMNVSTLELGDSALYLCASNEGYEETQYFGPGTRLLVL.

The V and J genes are TRBV5-1 and TRBJ1-1; no firm D call. Trimming removed 4 bases from V and 4 bases from J, with 17 bases in between. The CDR3 is 15 residues long. The germline V gene has CDR1 SGHRS and CDR2 YFSETQ. CDR3 bases: TGCGCCAGCAGCACGGGAGGCCACCGGGGCACTGAAGCTTTCTTT. As protein: CASSTGGHRGTEAFF.

There are a few counts of this clone. The rearrangement uses TRBV6-1 and TRBJ2-5; D is perhaps TRBD2 (6 bases). Per the germline V gene, CDR1 is MNHNS and CDR2 is SASEGT. Trimming shortened V by 7 bases and J by 5 bases, and 14 bases separated the two germline ends. The CDR3 has 13 residues. The CDR3 reads CASNSGGWETQYF. The CDR3 bases are TGTGCCAGCAATTCCGGGGGATGGGAGACCCAGTACTTC.

This clone appeared a single time. The chain links TRBV5-1 to TRBJ2-7; 11 nucleotides match TRBD1. V lost 4 bases and J lost 6; bases outside the gene matches: 9. Germline V gives CDR1 SGHRS, CDR2 YFSETQ. CDR3 length: 15 residues. CDR3 region: CASSPQGQGVGEQYF. The CDR3, as DNA: TGCGCCAGCAGCCCCCAGGGACAGGGGGTGGGCGAGCAGTACTTC.

The chain employs TRBV2 and TRBJ2-7; either TRBD1 or TRBD2 may supply D (6 bases each). Trimming left V 6 bases short and J 4 bases short, with 16 bases between. CDR3 length: 14 amino acids. Germline assignment: CDR1 SNHLY and CDR2 FYNNEI. The CDR3, as DNA: TGTGCCAGCAGGCTGACGGGGGCAAATTACGAGCAGTACTTC. Translating gives CASRLTGANYEQYF. The full variable domain, its missing parts supplied by reference TRBV2 and TRBJ2-7, is EPEVTQTPSHQVTQMGQEVILRCVPISNHLYFYWYRQILGQKVEFLVSFYNNEISEKSEIFDDQFSVERPDGSNFTLKIRSTKLEDSAMYFCASRLTGANYEQYFGPGTRLTVT.

This clone appeared a single time. J is TRBJ1-1 and V is TRBV5-6; D is possibly TRBD1 (6 bases). The CDR3 extends over 14 amino acids. Germline CDR1 and CDR2: SGHDT and YYEEEE. V lost 2 bases and J lost 5, with 13 bases in between. The CDR3 DNA reads as TGTGCCAGCAGCTTCCCCGGGGGGCTGACTGAAGCTTTCTTT. It specifies CASSFPGGLTEAFF.

V usage is TRBV19 and J usage is TRBJ1-6; 9 positions match TRBD1. This CDR3 has 14 amino acids. Per germline, CDR1 LNHDA and CDR2 SQIVND (reference sequence). J gave up 8 bases and V 9 bases, and 8 bases lay outside the gene matches. In DNA, the CDR3 is TGTGCCAGAGGCCCGGGACAGGGTTATTCACCCCTCCACTTT. Residues: CARGPGQGYSPLHF.

A note on this clone: This same CDR3 is encoded by further DNA sequences in the sample. The chain carries TRBV28 and TRBJ1-2, with D possibly TRBD1 on 5 matching bases. The germline V gene has CDR1 MDHEN and CDR2 SYDVKM. This CDR3 spans 13 amino acids. Deletions cut 2 bases from V and 4 bases from J, with 8 bases between. The CDR3 loop is CASSLGASYGYTF. CDR3 sequence (DNA): TGTGCCAGCAGTTTAGGGGCCTCCTATGGCTACACCTTC.

The chain couples TRBV18 to TRBJ2-2, with TRBD2 matching over 8 bases. With 0 bases clipped from V and 11 bases from J, the junction kept 8 bases outside the gene matches. This CDR3 is built from 15 residues. CDR1 is KGHSH and CDR2 is LQKENI in the germline V gene. In nucleotides, the CDR3 is TGTGCCAGCTCACCACCGTCCCAAGCGGGAGTCGAGCTGTTTTTT. Translation: CASSPPSQAGVELFF. The full variable domain, rest sourced from reference TRBV18 and TRBJ2-2, is NAGVMQNPRHLVRRRGQEARLRCSPMKGHSHVYWYRQLPEEGLKFMVYLQKENIIDESGMPKERFSAEFPKEGPSILRIQQVVRGDSAAYFCASSPPSQAGVELFFGEGSRLTVL.

V and J are TRBV10-3 and TRBJ1-5, with a tentative D call TRBD1 (6 bases). Deletions cut 7 bases from V and 0 bases from J, with 7 bases between. The CDR3 contains 13 residues. Germline V CDR1 and CDR2: ENHRY, SYGVKD. The DNA for the CDR3 is TGTGCCATCAAGGACAGTAGCAATCAGCCCCAGCATTTT. Protein sequence: CAIKDSSNQPQHF.